The rows below give T cell receptor beta chains drawn from one sample of a study of shared clonotypes between healthy human individuals. Assay: immunoSEQ multiplex PCR; the TCRdb copy retains only in-frame clones and omits some. The data hold 600,000 to 800,000 clones, with 55% to 80% observed a single time. What was sequenced was memory CD4+ T cells sorted from blood. The receptor source for this set is a woman in her 30s in good health. Each CDR3 is given with its conserved first and last residue. A D gene is named only where the DNA matches it firmly. Part of the rows lack a size; the others show once, few, many or a class for expanded clones.

size	V	J	D	CDR3	DNA
-	TRBV2	TRBJ2-2	TRBD1	CASRQGFGGELFF	TGTGCCAGCAGACAGGGGTTCGGCGGGGAGCTGTTTTTT
-	TRBV5-4	TRBJ2-7	TRBD1	CASSIDRAGAEQYF	TGTGCCAGCAGCATTGACAGGGCTGGGGCCGAGCAGTACTTC
few	TRBV18	TRBJ2-3	-	CASSPAATDTQYF	TGTGCCAGCTCACCCGCTGCCACAGATACGCAGTATTTT
-	TRBV18	TRBJ2-5	-	CASSPSTGSGETQYF	TGTGCCAGCTCACCTTCGACAGGAAGCGGAGAGACCCAGTACTTC
-	TRBV19	TRBJ1-2	-	CASSIGRDIGYTF	TGTGCCAGTAGTATAGGACGTGATATTGGCTACACCTTC
-	TRBV5-1	TRBJ1-2	-	CASSRTVSEGYTF	TGCGCCAGCAGCCGGACGGTCTCAGAGGGCTACACCTTC
-	TRBV7-2	TRBJ2-3	TRBD2	CASSPLASGVSTDTQYF	TGTGCCAGCAGCCCCCTCGCCAGCGGGGTCAGCACAGATACGCAGTATTTT
-	TRBV6-5	TRBJ2-2	-	CASLEDASGPGELFF	TGTGCCAGCTTGGAGGACGCATCCGGACCCGGGGAGCTGTTTTTT
once	TRBV29-1	TRBJ1-2	-	CSVEKQDLFYGYTF	TGCAGCGTTGAAAAACAGGATCTTTTCTATGGCTACACCTTC
-	TRBV5-1	TRBJ2-3	TRBD2	CASSFLAGAVDTQYF	TGCGCCAGCAGCTTCCTAGCGGGAGCTGTAGATACGCAGTATTTT
few	TRBV28	TRBJ2-7	-	CASSFPGLYEQYF	TGTGCCAGCAGTTTTCCAGGGTTGTACGAGCAGTACTTC
few	TRBV11-2	TRBJ2-7	-	CASSSGLLEQYF	TGTGCCAGCAGCTCAGGACTCCTCGAGCAGTACTTC
few	TRBV29-1	TRBJ2-1	-	CSVQEGAYNEQFF	TGCAGCGTTCAGGAGGGAGCCTACAATGAGCAGTTCTTC
few	TRBV5-1	TRBJ1-2	TRBD1	CASGTGSSGYGYTF	TGCGCGTCCGGGACAGGGTCTTCTGGCTATGGCTACACCTTC
few	TRBV5-5	TRBJ2-7	-	CASSTPTSSEQYF	TGTGCCAGCAGCACGCCGACTAGTTCCGAGCAGTACTTC
-	TRBV30	TRBJ1-2	-	CAWSLPGTGYTF	TGTGCCTGGAGTTTACCAGGGACTGGCTACACCTTC
few	TRBV5-6	TRBJ2-2	-	CASSSTYNLNTGELFF	TGTGCCAGCAGCTCCACATATAACCTGAACACCGGGGAGCTGTTTTTT
-	TRBV5-1	TRBJ2-1	-	CASSLGEGRLIRFF	TGCGCCAGCAGCTTGGGTGAGGGCAGATTAATACGGTTCTTC
-	TRBV11-1	TRBJ2-7	TRBD1	CASSQRQGQSSYEQYF	TGTGCCAGCAGCCAAAGACAGGGCCAAAGCTCCTACGAGCAGTACTTC
-	TRBV7-8	TRBJ2-7	-	CASSFYPSTYEQYF	TGTGCCAGCAGCTTTTACCCCAGCACCTACGAGCAGTACTTC
few	TRBV2	TRBJ1-5	-	CASSPTFGDQPQHF	TGTGCCAGCTCGCCGACATTTGGGGATCAGCCCCAGCATTTT
few	TRBV27	TRBJ2-2	-	CASTRGSMGTGELFF	TGTGCCAGTACCCGTGGATCAATGGGGACCGGGGAGCTGTTTTTT
-	TRBV7-8	TRBJ2-5	TRBD1	CASKGRGETQYF	TGTGCCAGCAAGGGCAGGGGGGAGACCCAGTACTTC
-	TRBV10-3	TRBJ2-3	TRBD2	CAISGTWTSDSTDTQYF	TGTGCCATCAGTGGGACCTGGACTAGCGATAGCACAGATACGCAGTATTTT
few	TRBV2	TRBJ1-1	-	CASNGEGNTEAFF	TGTGCCAGCAATGGTGAGGGAAACACTGAAGCTTTCTTT
-	TRBV5-1	TRBJ2-7	TRBD2	CASSLEKPGLAGGYEQYF	TGCGCCAGCAGCTTGGAGAAGCCGGGACTAGCGGGAGGCTACGAGCAGTACTTC
-	TRBV5-4	TRBJ2-7	-	CASRPSLEDRSYEQYF	TGTGCCAGCAGACCCTCTCTCGAGGACCGTTCCTACGAGCAGTACTTC
-	TRBV6-4	TRBJ2-7	TRBD2	CASRLAGGRYEQYF	TGTGCCAGCAGGCTAGCGGGAGGGCGGTACGAGCAGTACTTC
-	TRBV7-2	TRBJ2-1	TRBD2	CASSLAGLDEQFF	TGTGCCAGCAGCTTAGCCGGACTAGATGAGCAGTTCTTC
-	TRBV28	TRBJ2-7	TRBD1	CASSSPWGTEAYEQYF	TGTGCCAGCAGTTCCCCCTGGGGGACAGAAGCCTACGAGCAGTACTTC
once	TRBV19	TRBJ2-6	-	CASSIQNVLTF	TGTGCCAGTAGTATCCAAAACGTCCTGACTTTC
few	TRBV19	TRBJ2-7	-	CASSSRRDNYEQYF	TGTGCCAGTAGTTCCCGGAGGGACAACTACGAGCAGTACTTC
-	TRBV27	TRBJ2-7	-	CASIPRRGDYEQYF	TGTGCCAGCATCCCCCGGCGTGGAGACTACGAGCAGTACTTC
-	TRBV25-1	TRBJ2-1	-	CASSSVEGLSYNEQFF	TGTGCCAGCAGTTCCGTTGAGGGGCTATCATACAACGAGCAGTTCTTC
-	TRBV18	TRBJ2-7	TRBD1	CASSPSQGTRSYEQYF	TGTGCCAGCTCACCCTCACAGGGGACCCGCTCCTACGAGCAGTACTTC